These 8 T cell receptor beta chains share one sample of origin, sequenced in a study of regulatory and conventional T cells in breast cancer. MiXCR, applied by TCRdb to the PCR reads, yields one record per CDR3 protein. The table has roughly 10,000 distinct CDR3 sequences, just under 35% seen once; the top ten hold under 6.5%. Sequencing was done on a sample of conventional T cells from blood. The receptors originated from a male donor in good health.

The chain employs TRBV2 and TRBJ2-4; D perhaps matches TRBD2 (5 bases). Germline V gives CDR1 SNHLY, CDR2 FYNNEI. V was shortened by 7 bases and J by 0 bases, with 16 bases between the two germline ends. The CDR3 has 16 residues. CDR3: CASISPGGLAKNIQYF. CDR3 DNA sequence: TGTGCCAGCATCTCCCCGGGCGGGCTAGCCAAAAACATTCAGTACTTC.

This clonotype came up a few times. The chain uses TRBV28 and TRBJ2-1, with TRBD1 identical over 7 bases. The CDR3 spans 15 residues. V gave up 5 bases and J gave up 4 bases; unmatched junction bases: 8. CDR1 and CDR2 (germline): MDHEN, SYDVKM. The CDR3 nucleotides read TGTGCCAGCAGTCCGTGGACAGGAGCTTACAATGAGCAGTTCTTC. Encoded protein: CASSPWTGAYNEQFF.

By its share, this clonotype is medium-sized. This chain joins TRBV10-3 and TRBJ2-3; D remains ambiguous. The V gene's germline CDR1 is ENHRY and CDR2 SYGVKD. Trimming took 8 bases from V and 6 from J, leaving 9 bases between them. The length of the CDR3 is 11 residues. CDR3 in DNA: TGTGCCATCCGGGCCCGGGATACGCAGTATTTT. Translating gives CAIRARDTQYF.

This clonotype was seen a few times. The CDR3 sequence is CSATTDFYNEQFF. The CDR3 DNA is TGCAGTGCTACCACGGACTTCTACAATGAGCAGTTCTTC. The V and J genes are TRBV20-1 and TRBJ2-1, with D perhaps matching TRBD2 (5 bases). Germline V gene data show CDR1 as DFQATT and CDR2 as SNEGSKA (reference sequence). The CDR3 sequence is 13 residues long. Trimming removed 4 bases from V and 3 bases from J, with 10 bases in between.

This clonotype qualifies as medium-sized. The chain links TRBV10-1 to TRBJ2-3; 11 bases fit TRBD2. This CDR3 contains 17 residues. V shed 2 bases, J shed 5 bases, and the junction held 9 bases outside the gene matches. Germline V lookup: CDR1 WNHNN, CDR2 SYGVQD (reference sequence). The CDR3 bases are TGCGCCAGCAGTGAGGGGGCTAGCGGGGGGCCTGGAGATACGCAGTATTTT. Translation gives CASSEGASGGPGDTQYF.

The chain is built from TRBV2 and TRBJ2-1; 7 bases fit TRBD2. Germline trimming cut 1 base from V and 2 bases from J; bases unmatched to any gene: 2. In germline, CDR1 is SNHLY, CDR2 FYNNEI. CDR3 size: 15 residues. The CDR3 protein is CASSEERGPYNEQFF. The CDR3 coding sequence is TGTGCCAGCAGTGAAGAGCGGGGACCCTACAATGAGCAGTTCTTC.

This clonotype was seen a handful of times. The CDR3 nucleotides are TGTGCCAGCACCAGAGGGGGGGAGAGCACTGAAGCTTTCTTT. It yields the protein CASTRGGESTEAFF. V usage is TRBV2 and J usage is TRBJ1-1; TRBD1 is a possible D gene (6 bases). The CDR3 has 14 residues. V gave up 7 bases and J gave up 4 bases, with 16 bases separating them. Germline V lookup: CDR1 SNHLY, CDR2 FYNNEI. The full variable domain, its missing parts supplied by reference TRBV2 and TRBJ1-1, is EPEVTQTPSHQVTQMGQEVILRCVPISNHLYFYWYRQILGQKVEFLVSFYNNEISEKSEIFDDQFSVERPDGSNFTLKIRSTKLEDSAMYFCASTRGGESTEAFFGQGTRLTVV.

This clonotype is medium-sized within its sample. The chain recombines TRBV18 with TRBJ1-2; D is unclear. CDR1 is KGHSH, CDR2 LQKENI, per germline. Trimming cost V 2 bases and J 3 bases, with 7 bases left between them. The CDR3 totals 13 residues. The CDR3 coding sequence is TGTGCCAGCTCACCAGGCGGGTACTATGGCTACACCTTC. This gives the protein CASSPGGYYGYTF.